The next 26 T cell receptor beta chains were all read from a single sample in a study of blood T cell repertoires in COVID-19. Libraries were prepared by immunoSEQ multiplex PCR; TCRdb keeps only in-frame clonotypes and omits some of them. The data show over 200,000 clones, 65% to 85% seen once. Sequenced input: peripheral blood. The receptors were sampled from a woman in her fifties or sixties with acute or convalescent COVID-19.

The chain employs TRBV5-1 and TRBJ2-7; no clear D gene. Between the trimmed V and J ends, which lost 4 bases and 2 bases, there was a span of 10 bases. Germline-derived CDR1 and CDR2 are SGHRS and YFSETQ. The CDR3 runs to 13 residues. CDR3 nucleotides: TGCGCCAGCAGCCCCATTGAGACCTACGAGCAGTACTTC. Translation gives CASSPIETYEQYF.

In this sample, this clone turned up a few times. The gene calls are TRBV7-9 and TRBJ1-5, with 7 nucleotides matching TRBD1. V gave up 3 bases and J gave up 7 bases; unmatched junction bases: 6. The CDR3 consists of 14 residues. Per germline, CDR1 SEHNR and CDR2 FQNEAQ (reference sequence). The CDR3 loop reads CASSFTGTDQPQHF. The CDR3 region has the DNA TGTGCCAGCAGCTTCACCGGGACAGACCAGCCCCAGCATTTT.

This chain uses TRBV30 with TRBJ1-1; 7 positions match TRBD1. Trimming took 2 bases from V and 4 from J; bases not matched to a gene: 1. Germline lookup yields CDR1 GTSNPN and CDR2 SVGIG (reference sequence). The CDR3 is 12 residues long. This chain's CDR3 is CAWSPGGTEAFF. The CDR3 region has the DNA TGTGCCTGGAGTCCAGGGGGCACTGAAGCTTTCTTT.

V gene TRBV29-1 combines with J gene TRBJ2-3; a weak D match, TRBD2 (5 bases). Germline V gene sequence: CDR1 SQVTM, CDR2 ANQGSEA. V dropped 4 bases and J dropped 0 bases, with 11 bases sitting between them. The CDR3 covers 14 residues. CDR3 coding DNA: TGCAGCGTTGTGGTGGGAGCTAGCACAGATACGCAGTATTTT. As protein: CSVVVGASTDTQYF.

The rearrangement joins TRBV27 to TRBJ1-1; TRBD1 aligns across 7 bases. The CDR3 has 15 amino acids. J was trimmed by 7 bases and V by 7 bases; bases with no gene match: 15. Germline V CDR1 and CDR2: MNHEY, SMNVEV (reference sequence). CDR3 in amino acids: CASNRQGGEVNEAFF. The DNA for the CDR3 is TGTGCCAGCAACCGACAGGGCGGAGAAGTTAATGAAGCTTTCTTT.

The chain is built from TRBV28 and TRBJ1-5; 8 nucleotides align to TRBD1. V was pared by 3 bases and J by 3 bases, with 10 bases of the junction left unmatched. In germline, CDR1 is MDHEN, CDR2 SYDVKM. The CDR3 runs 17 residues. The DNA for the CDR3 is TGTGCCAGCAGTTTCTCACCGGACAGGGTGTTCAATCAGCCCCAGCATTTT. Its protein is CASSFSPDRVFNQPQHF. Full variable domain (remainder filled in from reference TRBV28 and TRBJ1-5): DVKVTQSSRYLVKRTGEKVFLECVQDMDHENMFWYRQDPGLGLRLIYFSYDVKMKEKGDIPEGYSVSREKKERFSLILESASTNQTSMYLCASSFSPDRVFNQPQHFGDGTRLSIL.

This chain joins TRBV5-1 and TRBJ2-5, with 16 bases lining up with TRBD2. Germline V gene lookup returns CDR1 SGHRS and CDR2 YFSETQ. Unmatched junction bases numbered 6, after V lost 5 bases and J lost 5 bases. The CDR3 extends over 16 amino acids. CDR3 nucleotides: TGCGCCAGCAGACCGGGACTAGCGGGAGGGTTGGAGACCCAGTACTTC. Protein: CASRPGLAGGLETQYF.

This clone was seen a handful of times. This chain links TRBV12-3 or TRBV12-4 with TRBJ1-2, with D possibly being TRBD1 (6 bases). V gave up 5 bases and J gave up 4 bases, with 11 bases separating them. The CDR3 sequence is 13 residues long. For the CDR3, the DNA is TGTGCCAGCAGTCCCGGGACACTCTATGGCTACACCTTC. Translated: CASSPGTLYGYTF.

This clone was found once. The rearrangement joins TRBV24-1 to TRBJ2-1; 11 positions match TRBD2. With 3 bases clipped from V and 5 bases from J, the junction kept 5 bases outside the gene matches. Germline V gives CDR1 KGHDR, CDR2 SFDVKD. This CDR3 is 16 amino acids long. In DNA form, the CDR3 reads TGTGCCACCAGTGATCCAGGGACTAGCGGTGACAATGAGCAGTTCTTC. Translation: CATSDPGTSGDNEQFF.

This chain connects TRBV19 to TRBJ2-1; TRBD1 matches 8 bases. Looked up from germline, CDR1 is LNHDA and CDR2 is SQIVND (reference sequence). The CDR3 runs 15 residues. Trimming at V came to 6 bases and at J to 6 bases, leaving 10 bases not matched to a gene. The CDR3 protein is CASRQTGAETNEQFF. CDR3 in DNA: TGTGCCAGTAGACAGACAGGGGCCGAAACCAATGAGCAGTTCTTC.

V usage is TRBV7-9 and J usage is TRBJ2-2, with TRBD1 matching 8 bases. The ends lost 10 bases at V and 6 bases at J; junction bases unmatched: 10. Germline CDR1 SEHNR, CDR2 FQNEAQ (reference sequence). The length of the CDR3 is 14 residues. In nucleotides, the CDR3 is TGTGCCACTCTGGGGGACAGGACCGCCGGGGAGCTGTTTTTT. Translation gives CATLGDRTAGELFF.

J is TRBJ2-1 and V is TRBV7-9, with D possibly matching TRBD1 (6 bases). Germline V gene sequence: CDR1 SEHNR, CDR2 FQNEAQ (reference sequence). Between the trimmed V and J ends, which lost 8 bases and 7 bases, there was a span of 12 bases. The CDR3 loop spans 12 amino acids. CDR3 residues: CASELGGNEQFF. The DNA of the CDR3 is TGTGCCAGCGAGCTAGGGGGTAATGAGCAGTTCTTC.

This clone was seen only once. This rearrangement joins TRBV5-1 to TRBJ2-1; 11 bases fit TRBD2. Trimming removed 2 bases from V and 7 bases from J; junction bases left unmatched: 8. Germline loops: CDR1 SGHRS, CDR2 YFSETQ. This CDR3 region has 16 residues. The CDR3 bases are TGCGCCAGCAGCTTACTAGCGGGAGTGGTTGGGAATGAGCAGTTCTTC. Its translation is CASSLLAGVVGNEQFF.

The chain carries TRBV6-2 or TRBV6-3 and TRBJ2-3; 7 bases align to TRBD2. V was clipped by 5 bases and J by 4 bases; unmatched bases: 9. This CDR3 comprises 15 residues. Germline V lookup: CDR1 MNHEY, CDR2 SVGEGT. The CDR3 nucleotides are TGTGCCAGCAGTCTACTAGCGAAGGGAGCAGATACGCAGTATTTT. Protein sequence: CASSLLAKGADTQYF.

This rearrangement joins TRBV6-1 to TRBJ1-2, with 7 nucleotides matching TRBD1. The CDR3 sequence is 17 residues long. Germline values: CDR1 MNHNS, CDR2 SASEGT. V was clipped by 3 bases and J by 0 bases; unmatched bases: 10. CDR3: CASSDLPWTGTNYGYTF. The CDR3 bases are TGTGCCAGCAGTGATCTCCCTTGGACAGGTACTAACTATGGCTACACCTTC.

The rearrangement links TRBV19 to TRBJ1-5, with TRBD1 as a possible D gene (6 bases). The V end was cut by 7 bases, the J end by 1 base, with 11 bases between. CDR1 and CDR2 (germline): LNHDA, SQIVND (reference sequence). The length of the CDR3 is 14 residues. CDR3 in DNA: TGTGCCAGTAAGAACAGGGAAAGCAATCAGCCCCAGCATTTT. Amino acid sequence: CASKNRESNQPQHF.

The CDR3 DNA sequence: TGTGCCACCAGTGATTATAATGGACAGGGTCAAGAGCAGTACTTC. Encoded protein: CATSDYNGQGQEQYF. The genes are TRBV24-1 and TRBJ2-7, with 8 bases that match TRBD1. With 2 bases clipped from V and 7 bases from J, the junction kept 9 bases outside the gene matches. This CDR3 is 15 amino acids long. In germline, CDR1 is KGHDR, CDR2 SFDVKD.

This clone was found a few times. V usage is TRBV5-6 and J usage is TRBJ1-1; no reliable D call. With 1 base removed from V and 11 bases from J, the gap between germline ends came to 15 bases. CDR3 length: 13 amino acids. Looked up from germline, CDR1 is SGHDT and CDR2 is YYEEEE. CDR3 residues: CASSLSAARGAFF. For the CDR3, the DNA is TGTGCCAGCAGCTTGAGCGCGGCCCGAGGTGCTTTCTTT.

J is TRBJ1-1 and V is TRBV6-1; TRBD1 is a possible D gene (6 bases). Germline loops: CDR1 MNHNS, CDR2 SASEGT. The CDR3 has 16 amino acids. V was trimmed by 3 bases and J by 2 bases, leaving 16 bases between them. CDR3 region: CASSDDRRGLNTEAFF. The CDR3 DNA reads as TGTGCCAGCAGTGATGATCGCAGGGGACTAAACACTGAAGCTTTCTTT.

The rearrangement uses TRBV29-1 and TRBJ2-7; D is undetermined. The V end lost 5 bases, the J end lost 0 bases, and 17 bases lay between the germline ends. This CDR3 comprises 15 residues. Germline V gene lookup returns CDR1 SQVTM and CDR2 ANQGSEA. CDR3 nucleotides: TGCAGCGTTTCTCTGCCCGGTCCGGTCTCCTACGAGCAGTACTTC. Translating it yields CSVSLPGPVSYEQYF.

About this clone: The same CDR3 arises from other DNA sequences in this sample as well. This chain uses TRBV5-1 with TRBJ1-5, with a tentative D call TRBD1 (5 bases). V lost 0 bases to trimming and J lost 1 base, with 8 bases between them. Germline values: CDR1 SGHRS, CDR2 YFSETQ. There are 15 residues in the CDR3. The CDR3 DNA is TGCGCCAGCAGCTTGGCTGGGGGGAGCAATCAGCCCCAGCATTTT. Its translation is CASSLAGGSNQPQHF.

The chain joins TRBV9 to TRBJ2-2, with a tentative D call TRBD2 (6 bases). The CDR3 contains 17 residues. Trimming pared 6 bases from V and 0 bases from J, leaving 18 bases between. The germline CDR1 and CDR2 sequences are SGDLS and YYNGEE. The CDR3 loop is CASKNGGVTPNTGELFF. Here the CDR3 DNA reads TGTGCCAGCAAGAACGGAGGGGTGACCCCGAACACCGGGGAGCTGTTTTTT.

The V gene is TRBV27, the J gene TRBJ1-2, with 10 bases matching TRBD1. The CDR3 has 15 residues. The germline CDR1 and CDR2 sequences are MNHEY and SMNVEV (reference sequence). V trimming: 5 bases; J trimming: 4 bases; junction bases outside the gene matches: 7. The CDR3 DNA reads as TGTGCCAGCAGTCCCCGGGACAGGGGAAGCTATGGCTACACCTTC. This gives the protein CASSPRDRGSYGYTF.

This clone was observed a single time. Here the CDR3 DNA reads TGTGCCAGCAGCCCCGGGACTAGCGGGAGTCCCTACGAGCAGTACTTC. It is translated as CASSPGTSGSPYEQYF. This rearrangement joins TRBV7-8 to TRBJ2-7; 14 bases match TRBD2. The CDR3 runs 16 residues. V lost 5 bases to trimming and J lost 2 bases; unmatched junction nucleotides: 5. Germline CDR1 and CDR2: SGHVS and FQNEAQ.

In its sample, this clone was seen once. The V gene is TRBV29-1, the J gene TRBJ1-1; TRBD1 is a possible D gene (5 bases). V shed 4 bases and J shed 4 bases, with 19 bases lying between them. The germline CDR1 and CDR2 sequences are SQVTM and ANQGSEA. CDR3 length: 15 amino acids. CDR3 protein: CSVAHPRDLSTEAFF. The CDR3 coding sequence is TGCAGCGTTGCCCACCCCCGGGACTTGAGCACTGAAGCTTTCTTT.

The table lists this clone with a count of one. DNA of the CDR3: TGTGCCAGTAGCCCTACAGGGATAGTAGGCTACACCTTC. Amino acids: CASSPTGIVGYTF. The chain links TRBV19 to TRBJ1-2, with TRBD1 as a possible D gene (6 bases). With 6 bases removed from V and 8 bases from J, the gap between germline ends came to 16 bases. The germline CDR1 and CDR2 sequences are LNHDA and SQIVND (reference sequence). The CDR3 spans 13 residues.